The clone carrying this T cell receptor (beta chain) has ten or more counts. The sample is drawn from a study of metastatic and nonmetastatic thyroid tumors. Study background: Blood and tumor or nodule tissue repertoires from malignant and benign thyroid patients were compared.

Prior to thyroid surgery, none of the patients had received any treatment. Methods used by the authors: A classifier of distant metastasis in papillary thyroid cancer was built from CDR3 differences (across clinicopathological groups). MiXCR reprocessed the PCR reads for TCRdb. The V and J calls follow TCRdb's processing rather than the paper's. The sample lists more than 25,000 clones, 10% to 13% occurring once. The germline V gene encodes CDR1 SGHNT and CDR2 YYREEE (reference sequence). The CDR3 length is 16 residues. With V trimmed by 4 bases and J by 1 base, 9 bases remained unmatched. The V and J genes are TRBV5-4 and TRBJ1-1; 8 bases map to TRBD1. The sample was blood. The source of this sequence is a female donor with papillary thyroid cancer or a benign thyroid nodule (not recorded which). Some clones in this sample may be carry-over from other donors' samples. Here the CDR3 DNA reads TGTGCCAGCAGCCGGGAGCCAGGGGGCCAGAACACTGAAGCTTTCTTT. Translating gives CASSREPGGQNTEAFF.